The sequence of this TCR beta chain was determined in a study of cytotoxic CD8 clonotypes in ibrutinib-treated CLL. At the level of the study: Partial responses numbered around 24 and complete responses 2; after a median about 68 months, about 14 stayed remitted and 12 progressed.

Here immunoSEQ multiplex PCR was the method, and the copy in TCRdb shows in-frame clones only, minus some. Of about 200,000 clones in the sample, roughly 65% are singletons; the top ten hold roughly 5.9%. Concerning this clone: As yet, its antigen is unknown.

From germline, CDR1 is MGHRA and CDR2 YSYEKL. The CDR3 contains 15 residues. With 2 bases removed from V and 3 bases from J, the gap between germline ends came to 10 bases. Study-level findings and limits: At ibrutinib response, clonality increased, and at progression it declined back toward baseline. Clonotypes that were public were uncommon, and they contracted or stayed stable on treatment.

The chain joins TRBV4-1 to TRBJ1-4; D not resolved. This TCR was sampled from a human donor with chronic lymphocytic leukemia. The material sequenced was PBMCs, taken after 12 months of ibrutinib treatment. This CDR3 reads CASSQSLYSNEKLFF. CDR3 nucleotide sequence: TGCGCCAGCAGCCAATCCCTCTATTCTAATGAAAAACTGTTTTTT.